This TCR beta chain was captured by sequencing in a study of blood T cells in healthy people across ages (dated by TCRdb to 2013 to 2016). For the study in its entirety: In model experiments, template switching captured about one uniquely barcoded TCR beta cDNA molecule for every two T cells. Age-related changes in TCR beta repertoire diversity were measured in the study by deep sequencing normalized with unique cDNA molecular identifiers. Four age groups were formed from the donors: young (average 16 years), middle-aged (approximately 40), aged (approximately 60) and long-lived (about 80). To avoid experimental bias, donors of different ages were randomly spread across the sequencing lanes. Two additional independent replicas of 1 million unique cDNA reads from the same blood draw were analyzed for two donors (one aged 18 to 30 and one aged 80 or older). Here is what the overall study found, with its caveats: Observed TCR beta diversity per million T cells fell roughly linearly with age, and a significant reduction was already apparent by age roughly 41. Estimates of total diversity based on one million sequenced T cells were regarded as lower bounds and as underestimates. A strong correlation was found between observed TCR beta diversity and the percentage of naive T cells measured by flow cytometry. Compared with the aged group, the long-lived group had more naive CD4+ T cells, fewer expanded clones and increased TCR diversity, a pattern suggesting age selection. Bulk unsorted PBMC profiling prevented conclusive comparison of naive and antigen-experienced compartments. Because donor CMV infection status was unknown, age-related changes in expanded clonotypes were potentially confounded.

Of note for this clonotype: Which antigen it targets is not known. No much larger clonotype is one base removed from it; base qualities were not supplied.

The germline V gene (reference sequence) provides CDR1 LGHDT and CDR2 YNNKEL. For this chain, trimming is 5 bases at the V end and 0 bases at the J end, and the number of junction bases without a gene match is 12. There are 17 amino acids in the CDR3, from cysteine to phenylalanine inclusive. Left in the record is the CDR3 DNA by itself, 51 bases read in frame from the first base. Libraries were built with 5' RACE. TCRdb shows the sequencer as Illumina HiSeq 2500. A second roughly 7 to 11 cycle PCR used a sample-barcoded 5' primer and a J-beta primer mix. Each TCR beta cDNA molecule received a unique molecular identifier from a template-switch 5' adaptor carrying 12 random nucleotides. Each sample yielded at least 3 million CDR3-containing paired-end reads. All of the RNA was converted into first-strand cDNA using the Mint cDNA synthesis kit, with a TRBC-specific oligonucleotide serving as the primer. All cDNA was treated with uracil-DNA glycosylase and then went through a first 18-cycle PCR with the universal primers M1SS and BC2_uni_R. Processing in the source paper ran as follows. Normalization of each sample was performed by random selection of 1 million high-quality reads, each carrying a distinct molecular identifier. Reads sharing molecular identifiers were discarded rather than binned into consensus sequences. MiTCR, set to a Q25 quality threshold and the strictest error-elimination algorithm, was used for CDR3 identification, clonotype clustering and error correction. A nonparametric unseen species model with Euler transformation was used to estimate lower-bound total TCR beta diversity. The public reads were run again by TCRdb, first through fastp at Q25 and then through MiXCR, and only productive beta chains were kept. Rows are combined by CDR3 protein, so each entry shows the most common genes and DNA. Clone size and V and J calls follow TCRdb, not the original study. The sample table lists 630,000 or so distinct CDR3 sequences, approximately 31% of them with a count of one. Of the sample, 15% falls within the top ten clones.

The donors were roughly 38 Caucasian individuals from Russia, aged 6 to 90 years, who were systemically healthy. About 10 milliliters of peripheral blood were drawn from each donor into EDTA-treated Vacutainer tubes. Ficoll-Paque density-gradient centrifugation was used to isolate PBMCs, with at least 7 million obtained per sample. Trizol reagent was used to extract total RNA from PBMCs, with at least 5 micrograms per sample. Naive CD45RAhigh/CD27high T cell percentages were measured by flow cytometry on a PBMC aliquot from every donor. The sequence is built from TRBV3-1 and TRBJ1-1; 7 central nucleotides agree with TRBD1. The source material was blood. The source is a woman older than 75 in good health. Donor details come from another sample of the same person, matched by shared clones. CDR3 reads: CASSGGNRGVMNTEAFF. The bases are TGTGCCAGCAGCGGCGGGAACAGGGGAGTCATGAACACTGAAGCTTTCTTT. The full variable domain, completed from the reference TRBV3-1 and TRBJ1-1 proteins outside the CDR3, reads DTAVSQTPKYLVTQMGNDKSIKCEQNLGHDTMYWYKQDSKKFLKIMFSYNNKELIINETVPNRFSPKSPDKAHLNLHINSLELGDSAVYFCASSGGNRGVMNTEAFFGQGTRLTVV.